This T cell receptor (beta chain) was sequenced for a study of T cell repertoires in aging, cancer and after chemotherapy. Whole-study context: Paired samples before and after chemotherapy came from chronic lymphocytic leukemia patients on fludarabine- or bendamustine-based regimens. General study findings and limits: In cancer patients, declining TCR diversity with age involved lost richness and lost evenness. Immunological memory after chemotherapy cannot be judged from the repertoire data.

Of note for this clonotype: Its antigen is not identified.

Peripheral blood genomic DNA, not sorted cells or RNA, was the template. Multiplex touch-down PCR with TRB-A/B primers amplified rearranged V-D-J TRB sequences. Each CDR3 protein is one row after TCRdb ran MiXCR on the multiplex PCR reads. The table shows 5,500 to 7,000 distinct CDR3 sequences, with 25% to 35% occurring only once. Trimming removed 2 bases from V and 5 bases from J, with 21 bases in between. CDR1 and CDR2 (germline): SGHAT, FQNNGV. The CDR3 has 17 residues. The chain links TRBV11-2 to TRBJ2-5; no reliable D call. The sequenced material came from blood. The clonotype comes from a human donor with a blood cancer. The CDR3 DNA is TGTGCCAGCAGCTTATTAGGGCTAGTTGACTCTCGGGAGACCCAGTACTTC. Residues: CASSLLGLVDSRETQYF.